This is a list of T cell receptor beta chains from one sample in a study of cytomegalovirus exposure and HLA in healthy donors. The table came from immunoSEQ multiplex PCR; TCRdb's copy has only in-frame clones and leaves some out. The sample lists about 180,000 clones, 75% to 85% occurring once. The sample taken for sequencing was PBMCs. These receptors were collected from a woman aged 55 to 70 in good health and CMV-seropositive. Each CDR3 is given with its conserved first and last residue. Each record gives: clone size, V gene, J gene, D gene, CDR3 DNA, CDR3 protein. D genes are given only for firm matches. Where a row states a size, it is once, few, many or the class of an expanded clone; other rows omit it.

>NA|TRBV30|TRBJ2-2|TRBD1
TGTGCCTGGAGTTCGATTCCGGGACAGGGTCGTCTACTGTTTTTT
CAWSSIPGQGRLLFF
>NA|TRBV27|TRBJ2-1|NA
TGTGCCAGCGGGGGCAACTTCTACAATGAGCAGTTCTTC
CASGGNFYNEQFF
>NA|TRBV5-1|TRBJ2-2|TRBD2
TGCGCCAGCAGCTCCCCCTCAGGGAGCGGGAGGAACACCGGGGAGCTGTTTTTT
CASSSPSGSGRNTGELFF
>NA|TRBV7-3|TRBJ2-6|NA
TGTGCCAGCAGCCCCCAGACAGTCAACACTGGGGCCAACGTCCTGACTTTC
CASSPQTVNTGANVLTF
>NA|TRBV7-9|TRBJ2-2|TRBD1
TGTGCCAGCAGCACCGACCGGGACAGGGTTTCGGGCACCGGGGAGCTGTTTTTT
CASSTDRDRVSGTGELFF
>NA|TRBV5-4|TRBJ1-5|TRBD1
TGTGCCAGCAGTTTTACAGGGGATAGCAATCAGCCCCAGCATTTT
CASSFTGDSNQPQHF
>NA|TRBV27|TRBJ2-7|NA
TGTGCCAGCAGGCGCCGGACGGGACAGGGGAGGACTAGCGGATACGAGCAGTACTTC
CASRRRTGQGRTSGYEQYF
>NA|TRBV2|TRBJ2-5|TRBD1
TGTGCCAGCAGTCGAGGGGGCGCGAAGTTAGAGACCCAGTACTTC
CASSRGGAKLETQYF
>few|TRBV29-1|TRBJ2-1|TRBD2
TGCAGCGCCCGGGGGGGGCGCCAGTTCTTC
CSARGGRQFF
>NA|TRBV5-1|TRBJ2-2|TRBD2
TGCGCCAGCAGCAGCCGACAGAGCGGACTAGCGGGGACTAACACCGGGGAGCTGTTTTTT
CASSSRQSGLAGTNTGELFF
>NA|TRBV7-2|TRBJ2-7|TRBD1
TGTGCCAGCGAGAGCCGGGACAGGGGCCACGAGCAGTACTTC
CASESRDRGHEQYF
>NA|TRBV4-3|TRBJ2-2|TRBD2
TGCGCCAGCAGGCCCGGGACTAGCGGGGGGGCCTCCGGGGAGCTGTTTTTT
CASRPGTSGGASGELFF